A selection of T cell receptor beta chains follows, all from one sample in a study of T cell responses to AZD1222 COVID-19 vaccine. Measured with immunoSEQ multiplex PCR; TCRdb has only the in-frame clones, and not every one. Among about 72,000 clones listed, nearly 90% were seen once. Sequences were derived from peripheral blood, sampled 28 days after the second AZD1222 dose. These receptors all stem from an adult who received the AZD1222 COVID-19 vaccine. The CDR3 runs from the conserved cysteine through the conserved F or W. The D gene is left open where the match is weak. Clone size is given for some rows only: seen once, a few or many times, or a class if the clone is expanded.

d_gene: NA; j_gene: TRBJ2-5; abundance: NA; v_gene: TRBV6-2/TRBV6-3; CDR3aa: CASSRVAIETQYF; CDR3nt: TGTGCCAGCAGTCGGGTAGCGATCGAGACCCAGTACTTC
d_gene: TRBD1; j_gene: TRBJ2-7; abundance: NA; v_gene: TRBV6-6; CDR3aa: CASAGTEILEQYF; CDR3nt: TGTGCCAGCGCCGGGACAGAGATTCTCGAGCAGTACTTC
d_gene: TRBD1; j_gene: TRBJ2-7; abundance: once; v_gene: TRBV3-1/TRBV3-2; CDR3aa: CASSLMTGGEQYF; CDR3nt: TGTGCCAGCAGCCTGATGACAGGGGGCGAGCAGTACTTC
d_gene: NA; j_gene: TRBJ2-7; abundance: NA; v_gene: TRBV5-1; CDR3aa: CASSLVFATYEQYF; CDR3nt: TGCGCCAGCAGCTTGGTTTTCGCAACCTACGAGCAGTACTTC
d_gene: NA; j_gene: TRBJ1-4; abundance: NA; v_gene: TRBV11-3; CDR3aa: CASSDRFNEKLFF; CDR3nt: TGTGCCAGCAGTGACAGGTTTAATGAAAAACTGTTTTTT
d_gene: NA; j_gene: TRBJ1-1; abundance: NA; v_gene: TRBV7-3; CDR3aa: CASSFQAGRTEAFF; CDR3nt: TGTGCCAGCAGCTTCCAGGCAGGACGGACTGAAGCTTTCTTT
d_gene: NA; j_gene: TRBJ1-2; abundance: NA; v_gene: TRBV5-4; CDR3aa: CASSEQGIYGYTF; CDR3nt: TGTGCCAGCAGCGAACAGGGAATCTATGGCTACACCTTC
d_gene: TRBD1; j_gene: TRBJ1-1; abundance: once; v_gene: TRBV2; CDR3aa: CASMGQTPMNTEAFF; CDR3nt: TGTGCCAGCATGGGACAGACCCCCATGAACACTGAAGCTTTCTTT
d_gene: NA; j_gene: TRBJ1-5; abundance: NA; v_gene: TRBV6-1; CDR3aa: CASSEGAGGQPQHF; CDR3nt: TGTGCCAGCAGTGAAGGGGCGGGGGGTCAGCCCCAGCATTTT
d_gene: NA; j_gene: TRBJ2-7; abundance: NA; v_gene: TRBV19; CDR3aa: CASSNYDEQYF; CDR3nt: TGTGCCAGTAGTAATTACGACGAGCAGTACTTC
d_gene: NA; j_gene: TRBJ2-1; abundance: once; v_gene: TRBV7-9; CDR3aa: CASSPDPVEQFF; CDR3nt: TGTGCCAGCAGTCCTGATCCGGTTGAGCAGTTCTTC
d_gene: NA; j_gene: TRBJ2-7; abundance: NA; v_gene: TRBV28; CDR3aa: CASSLKLDGEQYF; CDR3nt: TGTGCCAGCAGTTTAAAACTGGACGGCGAGCAGTACTTC
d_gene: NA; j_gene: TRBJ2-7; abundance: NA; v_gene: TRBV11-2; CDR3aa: CASSFQGEQYF; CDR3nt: TGTGCCAGCAGCTTCCAGGGGGAGCAGTACTTC
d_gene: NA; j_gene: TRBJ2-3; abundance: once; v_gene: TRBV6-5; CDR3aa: CASFSGTAESDTQYF; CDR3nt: TGTGCCAGCTTCTCCGGGACGGCCGAGTCAGATACGCAGTATTTT
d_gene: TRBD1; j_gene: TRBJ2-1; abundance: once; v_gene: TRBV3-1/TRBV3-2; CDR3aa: CASSHADREQFF; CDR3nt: TGTGCCAGCAGCCATGCGGACAGGGAGCAGTTCTTC
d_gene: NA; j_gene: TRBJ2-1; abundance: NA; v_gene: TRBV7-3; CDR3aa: CASSLDSGDSSNEQFF; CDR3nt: TGTGCCAGCAGCTTAGATTCCGGGGATAGTTCCAATGAGCAGTTCTTC
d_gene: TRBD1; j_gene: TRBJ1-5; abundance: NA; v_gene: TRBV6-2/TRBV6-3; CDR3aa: CASSYSIGQGAQQPQHF; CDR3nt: TGTGCCAGCAGTTACTCGATTGGACAGGGGGCCCAACAGCCCCAGCATTTT
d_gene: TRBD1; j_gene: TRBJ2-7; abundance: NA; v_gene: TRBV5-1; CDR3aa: CASSGRQGASGTETYEQYF; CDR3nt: TGCGCCAGCAGCGGCCGACAGGGGGCTAGCGGAACAGAGACCTACGAGCAGTACTTC
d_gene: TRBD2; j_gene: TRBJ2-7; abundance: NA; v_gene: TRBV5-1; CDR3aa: CASSLDGGEGEQYF; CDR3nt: TGCGCCAGCAGCTTGGATGGGGGGGAAGGCGAGCAGTACTTC
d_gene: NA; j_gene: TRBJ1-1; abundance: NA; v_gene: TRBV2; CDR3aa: CASWGRAEAFF; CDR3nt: TGTGCCAGCTGGGGGAGAGCTGAAGCTTTCTTT
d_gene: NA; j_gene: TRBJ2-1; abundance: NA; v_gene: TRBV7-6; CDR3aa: CASSSQGYEQFF; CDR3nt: TGTGCCAGCAGCTCACAGGGCTATGAGCAGTTCTTC
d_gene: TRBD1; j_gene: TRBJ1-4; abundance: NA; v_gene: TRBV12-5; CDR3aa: CASGLVHDRVPPRRKLFF; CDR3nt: TGTGCTAGTGGTTTGGTGCACGACAGGGTTCCCCCGAGAAGAAAACTGTTTTTT
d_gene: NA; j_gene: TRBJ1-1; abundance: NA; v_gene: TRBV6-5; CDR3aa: CASSYGETEAFF; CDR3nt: TGTGCCAGCAGTTACGGGGAGACTGAAGCTTTCTTT
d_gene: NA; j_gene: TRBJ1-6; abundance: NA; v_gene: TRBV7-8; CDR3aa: CASSLAGNSSPLHF; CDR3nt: TGTGCCAGCAGCTTAGCAGGGAACAGTTCACCCCTCCACTTT
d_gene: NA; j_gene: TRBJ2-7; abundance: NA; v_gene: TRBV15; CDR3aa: CATSRVEGIEQYF; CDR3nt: TGTGCCACCAGCAGAGTGGAGGGGATCGAGCAGTACTTC
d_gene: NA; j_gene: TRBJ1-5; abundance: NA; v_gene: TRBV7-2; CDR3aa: CASSLERGNQPQHF; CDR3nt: TGTGCCAGCAGCTTAGAGAGGGGCAATCAGCCCCAGCATTTT
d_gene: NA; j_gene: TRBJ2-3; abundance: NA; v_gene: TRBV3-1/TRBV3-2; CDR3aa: CASSQGILTDTQYF; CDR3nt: TGTGCCAGCAGCCAGGGTATCTTAACAGATACGCAGTATTTT
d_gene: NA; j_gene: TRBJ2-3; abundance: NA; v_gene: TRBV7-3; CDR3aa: CASSPSGSTSTDTQYF; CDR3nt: TGTGCCAGCAGCCCTTCAGGGAGTACTAGCACAGATACGCAGTATTTT
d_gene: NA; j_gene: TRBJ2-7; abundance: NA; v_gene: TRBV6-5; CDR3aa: CASPGTSGEQYF; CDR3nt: TGTGCCAGTCCCGGGACGTCGGGCGAGCAGTACTTC
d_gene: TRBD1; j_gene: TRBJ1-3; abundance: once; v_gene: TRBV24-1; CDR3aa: CATSPGNRGAGNTIYF; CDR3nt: TGTGCCACCAGCCCTGGGAACAGGGGAGCTGGAAACACCATATATTTT
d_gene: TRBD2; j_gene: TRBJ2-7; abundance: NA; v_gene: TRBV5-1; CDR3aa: CASSLGRRAGEQYF; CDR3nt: TGCGCCAGCAGCTTGGGAAGGCGAGCGGGGGAGCAGTACTTC
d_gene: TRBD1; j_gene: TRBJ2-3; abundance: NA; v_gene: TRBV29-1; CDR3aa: CSVDNYGQGATDTQYF; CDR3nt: TGCAGCGTTGACAACTACGGACAGGGGGCCACAGATACGCAGTATTTT
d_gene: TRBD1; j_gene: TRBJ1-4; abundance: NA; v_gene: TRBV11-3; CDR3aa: CASSLIQGPNEKLFF; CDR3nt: TGTGCCAGCAGCTTAATACAGGGGCCTAATGAAAAACTGTTTTTT
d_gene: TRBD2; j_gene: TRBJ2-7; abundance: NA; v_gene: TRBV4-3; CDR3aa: CASSQEGGGGSHEQYF; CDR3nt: TGCGCCAGCAGCCAAGAAGGCGGTGGCGGGAGTCACGAGCAGTACTTC
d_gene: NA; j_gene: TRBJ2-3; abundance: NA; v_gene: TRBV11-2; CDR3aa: CASSLRVMADTQYF; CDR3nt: TGTGCCAGCAGCCTACGCGTGATGGCAGATACGCAGTATTTT
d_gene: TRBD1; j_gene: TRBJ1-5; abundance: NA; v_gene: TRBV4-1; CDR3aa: CASSQSNRGSQPQHF; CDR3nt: TGCGCCAGCAGCCAGAGCAACAGGGGGAGTCAGCCCCAGCATTTT
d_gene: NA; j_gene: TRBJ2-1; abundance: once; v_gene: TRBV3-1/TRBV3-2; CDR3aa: CASSPRSPHFF; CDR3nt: TGTGCCAGCAGCCCCCGCTCCCCTCACTTCTTC
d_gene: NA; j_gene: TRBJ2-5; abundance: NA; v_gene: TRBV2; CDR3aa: CASSDLTPETQYF; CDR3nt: TGTGCCAGCAGTGATCTGACACCGGAGACCCAGTACTTC
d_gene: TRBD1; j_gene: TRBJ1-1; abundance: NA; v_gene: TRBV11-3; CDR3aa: CASSFVQGATTEAFF; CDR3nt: TGTGCCAGCAGCTTTGTACAGGGGGCGACCACTGAAGCTTTCTTT
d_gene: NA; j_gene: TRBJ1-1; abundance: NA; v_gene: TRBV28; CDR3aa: CASSLRDGTEAFF; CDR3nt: TGTGCCAGCAGTCTACGGGACGGCACTGAAGCTTTCTTT
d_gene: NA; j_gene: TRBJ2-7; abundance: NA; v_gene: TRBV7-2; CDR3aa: CASSLEVLSEQYF; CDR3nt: TGTGCCAGCAGCTTAGAGGTTTTATCCGAGCAGTACTTC
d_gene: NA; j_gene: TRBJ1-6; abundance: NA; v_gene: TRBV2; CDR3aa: CASSSLEGLESPLHF; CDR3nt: TGTGCCAGCAGTAGTTTAGAGGGCTTGGAATCACCCCTCCACTTT
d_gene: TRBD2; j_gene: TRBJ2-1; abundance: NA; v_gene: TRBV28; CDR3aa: CASKDGTRYNEQFF; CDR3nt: TGTGCCAGCAAGGATGGGACTAGATACAATGAGCAGTTCTTC
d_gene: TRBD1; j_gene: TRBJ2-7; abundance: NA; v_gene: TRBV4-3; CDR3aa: CASSQDSGGYEQYF; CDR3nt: TGCGCCAGCAGCCAAGATTCAGGGGGCTACGAGCAGTACTTC
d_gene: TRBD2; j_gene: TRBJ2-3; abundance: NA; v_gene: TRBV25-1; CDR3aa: CASSAGLAGRADTQYF; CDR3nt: TGTGCCAGCAGTGCTGGACTAGCGGGTCGTGCAGATACGCAGTATTTT
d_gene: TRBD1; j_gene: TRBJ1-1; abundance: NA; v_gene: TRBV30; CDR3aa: CAWSRDRGTEAFF; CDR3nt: TGTGCCTGGAGTCGGGACAGGGGGACTGAAGCTTTCTTT
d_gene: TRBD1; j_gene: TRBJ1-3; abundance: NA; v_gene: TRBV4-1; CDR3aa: CASSQDRLGTGESGNTIYF; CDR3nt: TGCGCCAGCAGCCAAGATCGGTTAGGGACAGGGGAGTCTGGAAACACCATATATTTT
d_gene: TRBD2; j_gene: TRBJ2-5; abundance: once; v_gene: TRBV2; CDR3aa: CASSEGRGTWGTQYF; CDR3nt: TGTGCCAGCAGTGAAGGGCGGGGGACGTGGGGGACCCAGTACTTC
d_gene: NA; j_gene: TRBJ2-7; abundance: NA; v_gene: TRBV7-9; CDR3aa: CASSRGMWQYF; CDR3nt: TGTGCCAGCAGCCGCGGAATGTGGCAGTACTTC
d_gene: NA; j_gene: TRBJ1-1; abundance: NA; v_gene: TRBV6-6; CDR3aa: CASNEDGEAFF; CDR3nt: TGTGCCAGCAATGAGGACGGTGAAGCTTTCTTT
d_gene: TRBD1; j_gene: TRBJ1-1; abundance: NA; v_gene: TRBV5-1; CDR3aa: CASSLGGTVMNTEAFF; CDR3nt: TGCGCCAGCAGCTTGGGGGGGACAGTCATGAACACTGAAGCTTTCTTT
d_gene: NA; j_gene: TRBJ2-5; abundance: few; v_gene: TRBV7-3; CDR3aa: CASSKDSVGTQYF; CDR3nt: TGTGCCAGCAGCAAGGACAGCGTGGGGACCCAGTACTTC
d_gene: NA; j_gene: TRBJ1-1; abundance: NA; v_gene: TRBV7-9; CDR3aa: CASSLKSTGANTEAFF; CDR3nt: TGTGCCAGCAGCTTAAAGTCGACAGGAGCGAACACTGAAGCTTTCTTT